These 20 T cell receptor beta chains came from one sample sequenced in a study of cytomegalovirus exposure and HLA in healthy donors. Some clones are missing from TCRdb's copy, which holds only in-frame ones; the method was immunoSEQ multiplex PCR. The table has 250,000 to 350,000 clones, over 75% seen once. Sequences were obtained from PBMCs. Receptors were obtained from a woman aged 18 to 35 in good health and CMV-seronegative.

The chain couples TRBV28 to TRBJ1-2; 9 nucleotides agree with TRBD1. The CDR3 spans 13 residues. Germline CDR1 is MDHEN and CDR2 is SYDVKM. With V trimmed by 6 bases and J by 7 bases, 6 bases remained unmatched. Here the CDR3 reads CASSLQGAPGYTF. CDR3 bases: TGTGCCAGCAGCCTACAGGGGGCGCCTGGCTACACCTTC.

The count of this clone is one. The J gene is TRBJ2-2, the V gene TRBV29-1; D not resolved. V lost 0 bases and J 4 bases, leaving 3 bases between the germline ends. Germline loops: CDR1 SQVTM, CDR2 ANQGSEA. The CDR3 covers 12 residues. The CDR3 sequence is CSVEDRTGELFF. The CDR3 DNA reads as TGCAGCGTTGAAGATCGCACCGGGGAGCTGTTTTTT.

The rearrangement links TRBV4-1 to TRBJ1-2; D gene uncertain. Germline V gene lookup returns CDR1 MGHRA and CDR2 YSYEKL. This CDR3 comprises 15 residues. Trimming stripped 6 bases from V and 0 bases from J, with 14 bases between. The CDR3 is CASRPAGEANYGYTF. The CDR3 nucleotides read TGCGCCAGCAGGCCCGCGGGAGAAGCTAACTATGGCTACACCTTC.

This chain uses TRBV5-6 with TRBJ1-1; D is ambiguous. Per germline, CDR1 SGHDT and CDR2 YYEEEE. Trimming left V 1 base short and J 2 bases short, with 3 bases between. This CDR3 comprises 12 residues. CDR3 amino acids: CASSLLNTEAFF. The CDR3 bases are TGTGCCAGCAGCTTGCTAAACACTGAAGCTTTCTTT.

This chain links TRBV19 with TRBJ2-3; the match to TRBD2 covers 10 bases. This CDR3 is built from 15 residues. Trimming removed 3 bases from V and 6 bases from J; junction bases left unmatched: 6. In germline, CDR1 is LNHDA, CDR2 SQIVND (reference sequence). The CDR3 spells CASSIGLAALDTQYF. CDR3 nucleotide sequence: TGTGCCAGTAGTATCGGACTAGCGGCCCTTGATACGCAGTATTTT. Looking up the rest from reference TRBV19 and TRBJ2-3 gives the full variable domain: DGGITQSPKYLFRKEGQNVTLSCEQNLNHDAMYWYRQDPGQGLRLIYYSQIVNDFQKGDIAEGYSVSREKKESFPLTVTSAQKNPTAFYLCASSIGLAALDTQYFGPGTRLTVL.

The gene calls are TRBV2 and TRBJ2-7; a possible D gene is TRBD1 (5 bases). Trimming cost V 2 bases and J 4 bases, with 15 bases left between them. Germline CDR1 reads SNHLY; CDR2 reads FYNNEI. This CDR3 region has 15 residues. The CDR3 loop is CASSEIEAGIYEQYF. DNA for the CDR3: TGTGCCAGCAGTGAAATTGAGGCAGGGATTTACGAGCAGTACTTC.

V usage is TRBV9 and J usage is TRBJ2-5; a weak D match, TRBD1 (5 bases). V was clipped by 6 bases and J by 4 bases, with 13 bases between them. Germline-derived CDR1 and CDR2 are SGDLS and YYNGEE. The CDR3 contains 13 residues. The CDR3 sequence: CASNRAGAETQYF. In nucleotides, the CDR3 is TGTGCCAGCAATCGGGCTGGGGCAGAGACCCAGTACTTC. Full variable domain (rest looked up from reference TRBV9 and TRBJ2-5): DSGVTQTPKHLITATGQRVTLRCSPRSGDLSVYWYQQSLDQGLQFLIQYYNGEERAKGNILERFSAQQFPDLHSELNLSSLELGDSALYFCASNRAGAETQYFGPGTRLLVL.

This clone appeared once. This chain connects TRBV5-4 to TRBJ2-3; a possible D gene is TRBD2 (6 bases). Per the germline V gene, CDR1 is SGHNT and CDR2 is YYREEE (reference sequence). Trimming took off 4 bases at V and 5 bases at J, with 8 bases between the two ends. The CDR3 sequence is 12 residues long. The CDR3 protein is CASSLGGDTQYF. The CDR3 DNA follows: TGTGCCAGCAGCCTCGGGGGAGATACGCAGTATTTT.

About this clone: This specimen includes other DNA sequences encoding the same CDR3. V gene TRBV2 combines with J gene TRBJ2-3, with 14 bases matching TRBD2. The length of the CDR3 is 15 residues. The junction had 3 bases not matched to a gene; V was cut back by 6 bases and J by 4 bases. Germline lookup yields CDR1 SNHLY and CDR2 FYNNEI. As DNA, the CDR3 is TGTGCCAGCAGCGGACTAGCGGGAGGAGCAGATACGCAGTATTTT. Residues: CASSGLAGGADTQYF. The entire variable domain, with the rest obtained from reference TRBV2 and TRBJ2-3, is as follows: EPEVTQTPSHQVTQMGQEVILRCVPISNHLYFYWYRQILGQKVEFLVSFYNNEISEKSEIFDDQFSVERPDGSNFTLKIRSTKLEDSAMYFCASSGLAGGADTQYFGPGTRLTVL.

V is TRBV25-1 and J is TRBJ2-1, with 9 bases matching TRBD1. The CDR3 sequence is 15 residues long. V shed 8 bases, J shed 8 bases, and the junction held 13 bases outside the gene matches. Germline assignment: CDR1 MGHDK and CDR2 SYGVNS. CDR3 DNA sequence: TGTGCCAGCGGACGGACGGGACAGGGTTTCGATGAGCAGTTCTTC. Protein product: CASGRTGQGFDEQFF.

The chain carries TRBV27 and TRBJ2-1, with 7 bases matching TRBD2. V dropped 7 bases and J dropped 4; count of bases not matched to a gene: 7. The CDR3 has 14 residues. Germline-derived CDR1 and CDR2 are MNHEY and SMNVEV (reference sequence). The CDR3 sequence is CASIGWDYYNEQFF. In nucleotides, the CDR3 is TGTGCCAGCATAGGGTGGGACTATTACAATGAGCAGTTCTTC.

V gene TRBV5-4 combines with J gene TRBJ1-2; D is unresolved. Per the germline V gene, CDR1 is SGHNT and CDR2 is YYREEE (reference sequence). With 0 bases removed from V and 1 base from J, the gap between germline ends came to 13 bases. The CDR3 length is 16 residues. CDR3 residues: CASSLAAGVDNYGYTF. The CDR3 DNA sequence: TGTGCCAGCAGCTTGGCCGCCGGGGTTGATAACTATGGCTACACCTTC.

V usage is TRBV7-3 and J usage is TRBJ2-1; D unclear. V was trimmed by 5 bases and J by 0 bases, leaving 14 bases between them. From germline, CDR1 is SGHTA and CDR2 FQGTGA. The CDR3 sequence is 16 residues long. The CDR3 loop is CASSPFTGSSYNEQFF. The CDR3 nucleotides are TGTGCCAGCAGCCCTTTTACGGGTAGCTCCTACAATGAGCAGTTCTTC. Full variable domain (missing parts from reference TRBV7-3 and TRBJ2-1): GAGVSQTPSNKVTEKGKYVELRCDPISGHTALYWYRQSLGQGPEFLIYFQGTGAADDSGLPNDRFFAVRPEGSVSTLKIQRTERGDSAVYLCASSPFTGSSYNEQFFGPGTRLTVL.

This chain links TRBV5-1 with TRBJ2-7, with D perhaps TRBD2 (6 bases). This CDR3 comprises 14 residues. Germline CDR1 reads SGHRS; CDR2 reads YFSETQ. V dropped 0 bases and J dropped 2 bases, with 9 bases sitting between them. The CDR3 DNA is TGCGCCAGCAGCTTGGTGGCGGGAACCTACGAGCAGTACTTC. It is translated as CASSLVAGTYEQYF.

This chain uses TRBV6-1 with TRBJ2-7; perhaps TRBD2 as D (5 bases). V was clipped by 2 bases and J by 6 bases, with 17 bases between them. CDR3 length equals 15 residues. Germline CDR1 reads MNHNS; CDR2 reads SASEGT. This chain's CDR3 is CASSESRELSFEQYF. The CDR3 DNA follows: TGTGCCAGCAGTGAATCACGGGAACTTTCATTCGAGCAGTACTTC.

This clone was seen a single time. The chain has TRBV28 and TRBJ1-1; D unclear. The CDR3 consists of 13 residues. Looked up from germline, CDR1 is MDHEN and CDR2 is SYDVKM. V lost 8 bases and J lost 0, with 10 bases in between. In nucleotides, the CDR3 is TGTGCCAGCGGTCTTCTACTGAACACTGAAGCTTTCTTT. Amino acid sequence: CASGLLLNTEAFF.

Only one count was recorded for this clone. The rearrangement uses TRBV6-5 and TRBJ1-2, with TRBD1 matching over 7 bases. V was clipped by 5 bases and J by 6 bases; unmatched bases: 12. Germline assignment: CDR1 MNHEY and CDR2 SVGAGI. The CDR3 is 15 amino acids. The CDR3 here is CASSTQDRPVNGYTF. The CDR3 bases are TGTGCCAGCAGTACACAGGACAGGCCGGTAAATGGCTACACCTTC.

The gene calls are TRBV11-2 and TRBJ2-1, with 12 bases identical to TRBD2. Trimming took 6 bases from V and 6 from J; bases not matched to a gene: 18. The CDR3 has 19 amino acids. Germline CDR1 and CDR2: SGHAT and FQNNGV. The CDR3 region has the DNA TGTGCCAGCAGTCGAATTCGAGGACTAGCGGGAAAAAAGGGCAATGAGCAGTTCTTC. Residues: CASSRIRGLAGKKGNEQFF.

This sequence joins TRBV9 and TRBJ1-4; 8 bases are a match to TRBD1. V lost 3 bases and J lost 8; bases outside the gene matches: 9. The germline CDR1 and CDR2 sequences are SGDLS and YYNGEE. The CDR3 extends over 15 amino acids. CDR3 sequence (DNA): TGTGCCAGCAGCGGTATGACAGGGGTAGAAGAAAAACTGTTTTTT. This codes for CASSGMTGVEEKLFF.

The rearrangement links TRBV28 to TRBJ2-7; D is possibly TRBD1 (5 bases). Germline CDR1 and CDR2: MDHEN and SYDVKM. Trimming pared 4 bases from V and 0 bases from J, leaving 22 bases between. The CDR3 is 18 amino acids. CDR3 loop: CASSSTWGAGPDSYEQYF. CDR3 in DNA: TGTGCCAGCAGTTCCACCTGGGGTGCAGGGCCTGACTCCTACGAGCAGTACTTC.